Below are 9 T cell receptor beta chains sequenced from a single sample in a study of T cell changes during pregnancy in multiple sclerosis (dated by TCRdb to between 2019 and 2020). To prepare the library, the immunoSEQ multiplex PCR assay was applied. TCRdb retrieved this table from immuneACCESS and kept in-frame rearrangements only. Not all clones are present; in checked studies, unresolved V genes account for under half, and no reason is known for the remainder. The sample table holds about 30,000 clones, of which about nine tenths were seen once. In total, the top ten clones hold 6.5% to 7% of the sample. Here the sequenced sample was CD8+ T cells from peripheral blood mononuclear cells, taken in the second trimester of pregnancy. Receptors were obtained from a female donor with multiple sclerosis, enrolled in a pregnancy study.

The rearrangement uses TRBV30 and TRBJ1-5, with 7 bases lining up with TRBD1. Germline V gene data show CDR1 as GTSNPN and CDR2 as SVGIG (reference sequence). This CDR3 is 17 amino acids long. J lost 1 base, V lost 2 bases, and 11 bases had no gene match. CDR3 sequence reads: CAWSISVGRGSNQPQHF. In DNA, the CDR3 is TGTGCCTGGAGTATTTCCGTCGGCAGGGGGAGCAATCAGCCCCAGCATTTT.

This clone was observed a single time. This chain links TRBV10-3 with TRBJ2-5, with TRBD1 matching 10 bases. The CDR3 contains 17 residues. Germline-derived CDR1 and CDR2 are ENHRY and SYGVKD. J lost 1 base, V lost 10 bases, and 15 bases had no gene match. Here the CDR3 reads CATTDIPGTGVQETQYF. CDR3 coding DNA: TGTGCCACGACGGATATTCCCGGGACAGGGGTCCAAGAGACCCAGTACTTC.

The V call is TRBV10-1, the J call TRBJ2-2; TRBD2 might be the D (7 bases). In germline, CDR1 is WNHNN, CDR2 SYGVQD (reference sequence). The CDR3 has 16 amino acids. The V end lost 2 bases, the J end lost 4 bases, and 14 bases lay between the germline ends. Here the CDR3 reads CASSEARGACTGELFF. The CDR3 nucleotides read TGCGCCAGCAGTGAGGCCCGGGGGGCTTGCACCGGGGAGCTGTTTTTT.

The CDR3 protein is CASSQEDRAGEQYF. The CDR3 nucleotides read TGCGCCAGCAGCCAAGAGGACAGGGCGGGGGAGCAGTACTTC. This chain links TRBV4-3 with TRBJ2-7; TRBD1 matches 8 bases. Germline V gives CDR1 LGHNA, CDR2 YSLEER. V lost 0 bases, J lost 7 bases, and 5 bases stayed unmatched. The CDR3 extends over 14 amino acids.

The chain combines TRBV28 with TRBJ2-7, with 9 nucleotides matching TRBD1. The length of the CDR3 is 14 residues. Unmatched junction bases numbered 5, after V lost 6 bases and J lost 2 bases. Germline CDR1 is MDHEN and CDR2 is SYDVKM. The CDR3 sequence: CASRLGTGTYEQYF. Written as DNA, the CDR3 is TGTGCCAGCAGGTTGGGGACAGGGACCTACGAGCAGTACTTC.

There are a few counts of this clone. This chain uses TRBV25-1 with TRBJ1-1; D ambiguous. Germline CDR1 MGHDK, CDR2 SYGVNS. There are 12 residues in the CDR3. Trimming took 6 bases from V and 1 from J, leaving 6 bases between them. The DNA for the CDR3 is TGTGCCAGCAGAGCAGGGAACACTGAAGCTTTCTTT. Translating gives CASRAGNTEAFF.

The V and J genes are TRBV5-6 and TRBJ2-7; TRBD2 is a possible D gene (5 bases). Trimming shortened V by 4 bases and J by 5 bases, and 19 bases separated the two germline ends. The germline gives CDR1 SGHDT, CDR2 YYEEEE. The CDR3 is 15 amino acids. The CDR3 region has the DNA TGTGCCAGCAGCCGGGCGGGCGAGTACGTCCACGAGCAGTACTTC. It encodes CASSRAGEYVHEQYF.

The chain recombines TRBV7-9 with TRBJ2-1; the match to TRBD1 covers 8 bases. The CDR3 sequence is 17 residues long. V shed 4 bases, J shed 6 bases, and the junction held 14 bases outside the gene matches. CDR1 is SEHNR, CDR2 FQNEAQ, per germline (reference sequence). CDR3: CASSYIPPDRGGNEQFF. The CDR3 DNA follows: TGTGCCAGCAGCTATATCCCACCAGACAGGGGAGGCAATGAGCAGTTCTTC.

The chain uses TRBV14 and TRBJ2-3; maybe TRBD2 (6 bases). The length of the CDR3 is 14 residues. V was clipped by 1 base and J by 3 bases, with 8 bases between them. Germline V gene lookup returns CDR1 SGHDN and CDR2 FVKESK. The CDR3 region has the DNA TGTGCCAGCAGCCAAGTGGGGGGAACAGATACGCAGTATTTT. Its protein product is CASSQVGGTDTQYF.